A single sample is the source of the 7 T cell receptor beta chains below, sequenced in a study of neurological immune-mediated disorders. TCRdb reprocessed the 5' RACE reads via MiXCR and lists one record per CDR3 protein. The sample consists of about 60,000 distinct CDR3 sequences, 3.7% of them appearing once. Sample: PBMCs. The receptors originated from a woman aged 45-65 years with multiple sclerosis.

This clonotype was seen repeatedly, ten times or more. The chain couples TRBV7-3 to TRBJ2-5; possibly TRBD2 for D (5 bases). The V and J ends lost 4 bases and 5 bases respectively, with 11 bases between them. The CDR3 runs to 13 residues. Germline lookup yields CDR1 SGHTA and CDR2 FQGTGA. The CDR3 region has the DNA TGTGCCAGCAGCTCCGACTACGGGGAGACCCAGTACTTC. Encoded protein: CASSSDYGETQYF.

On this clonotype: One junction end disagrees with the germline gene, perhaps due to a read error. The V gene is TRBV5-5, the J gene TRBJ1-5; D call uncertain. The CDR3 runs 14 residues. Germline CDR1 and CDR2: SGHKS and YYEKEE (reference sequence). The CDR3 region is CASSLANSNQPQNF. The CDR3 DNA reads TGTGCCAGCAGCTTGGCCAATAGCAATCAGCCCCAGAATTTT.

There are many counts of this clonotype. V gene TRBV18 combines with J gene TRBJ2-1, with D maybe TRBD2 (6 bases). The CDR3 runs to 13 residues. Between the trimmed V and J ends, which lost 3 bases and 9 bases, there was a span of 12 bases. In germline, CDR1 is KGHSH, CDR2 LQKENI. CDR3 in amino acids: CASSPLLAGEQFF. The CDR3 bases are TGTGCCAGCTCACCCTTACTAGCAGGTGAGCAGTTCTTC.

This clonotype was detected ten times or more. Here the CDR3 reads CSARPDRVTTEAFF. CDR3 in DNA: TGCAGTGCTAGACCAGACAGGGTCACAACGGAGGCTTTCTTT. This chain connects TRBV20-1 to TRBJ1-1; TRBD1 matches 7 bases. The V gene's germline CDR1 is DFQATT and CDR2 SNEGSKA (reference sequence). J gave up 11 bases and V 2 bases, and 14 bases lay outside the gene matches. The CDR3 is 14 amino acids.

This clonotype was detected many times. The chain is built from TRBV6-2 or TRBV6-3 and TRBJ2-1; 9 nucleotides match TRBD2. CDR3 size: 15 residues. In germline, CDR1 is MNHEY, CDR2 SVGEGT. Trimming took 9 bases from V and 5 from J; bases not matched to a gene: 11. Here the CDR3 DNA reads TGTGCCAGTAAGTTAGCGGGAGTTCGCCACAATGAGCAGTTCTTC. Its protein is CASKLAGVRHNEQFF.

This clonotype was recorded many times. The rearrangement uses TRBV29-1 and TRBJ2-3, with 9 bases matching TRBD1. Germline assignment: CDR1 SQVTM and CDR2 ANQGSEA. This CDR3 region has 13 residues. V was pared by 6 bases and J by 2 bases, with 3 bases of the junction left unmatched. The DNA of the CDR3 is TGCAGCGTAGGGACAGGGATCACAGATACGCAGTATTTT. This gives the protein CSVGTGITDTQYF.

This clonotype was seen only a few times. The genes are TRBV19 and TRBJ2-7, with D tentatively TRBD2 (6 bases). V gave up 6 bases and J gave up 2 bases, with 14 bases separating them. The germline gives CDR1 LNHDA, CDR2 SQIVND (reference sequence). The CDR3 extends over 14 amino acids. DNA for the CDR3: TGTGCCAGTAGCAATGCGGGGCCTCCCTACGAGCAGTACTTC. This gives the protein CASSNAGPPYEQYF.